This TCR beta chain stems from a study of shared clonotypes between healthy human individuals. Germline V lookup: CDR1 SNHLY, CDR2 FYNNEI. V shed 6 bases, J shed 3 bases, and the junction held 7 bases outside the gene matches. The CDR3 is 15 residues long. TCRdb's copy holds only in-frame clones and misses some; the assay was immunoSEQ multiplex PCR. The sample holds some 2.4 million clones, over 85% seen once. This TCR was sampled from a man between 18 and 29 years old in good health. Some clones in this sample may be carry-over from other donors' samples. The source material was naive CD4+ T cells from PBMCs. Indicated subset: CD45RA+ positively selected. The J gene is TRBJ2-1, the V gene TRBV2; TRBD2 agrees at 8 bases. CDR3 region: CASRREREFYNEQFF. CDR3 coding DNA: TGTGCCAGCAGGCGGGAGCGGGAGTTCTACAATGAGCAGTTCTTC.